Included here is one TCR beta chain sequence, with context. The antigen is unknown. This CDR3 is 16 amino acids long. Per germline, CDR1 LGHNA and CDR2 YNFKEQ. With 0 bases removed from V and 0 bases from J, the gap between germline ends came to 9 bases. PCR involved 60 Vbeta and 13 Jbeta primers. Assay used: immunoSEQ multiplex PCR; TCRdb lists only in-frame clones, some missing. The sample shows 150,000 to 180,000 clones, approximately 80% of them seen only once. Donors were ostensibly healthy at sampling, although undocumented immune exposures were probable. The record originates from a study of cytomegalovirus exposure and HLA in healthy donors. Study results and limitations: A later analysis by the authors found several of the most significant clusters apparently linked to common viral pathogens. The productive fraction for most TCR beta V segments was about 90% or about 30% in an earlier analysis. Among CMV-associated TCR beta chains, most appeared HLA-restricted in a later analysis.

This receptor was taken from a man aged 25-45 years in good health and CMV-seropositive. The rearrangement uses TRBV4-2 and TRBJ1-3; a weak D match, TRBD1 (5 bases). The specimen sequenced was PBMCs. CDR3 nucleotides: TGTGCCAGCAGCCAAGATTGGAGGGGCTCTGGAAACACCATATATTTT. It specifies CASSQDWRGSGNTIYF.